These T cell receptor beta chains were read from a single sample in a study of OX40 agonist ivuxolimab in advanced cancers. The repertoire was sequenced with immunoSEQ multiplex PCR; TCRdb's copy has only in-frame clones and lacks some. The sample has 55,000 to 75,000 clones, 80% to 90% seen once. The starting material was CD4+ or CD8+ T cells sorted from blood, obtained in a trial of the OX40 agonist ivuxolimab. These receptors were obtained from an adult with an advanced solid tumor such as melanoma, head and neck, liver or kidney cancer. CDR3s include the opening cysteine and the closing phenylalanine or tryptophan. D genes are given only for firm matches. Clone size appears in some rows only: once, few, many, or a class for an expanded clone.

D gene: -; J gene: TRBJ2-4; clone size: -; V gene: TRBV28; CDR3 protein: CASSFQRDRNIQYF; CDR3 DNA: TGTGCCAGCAGTTTTCAGCGTGACAGAAACATTCAGTACTTC
D gene: TRBD1; J gene: TRBJ2-7; clone size: -; V gene: TRBV7-9; CDR3 protein: CASSRAGQGYEQYF; CDR3 DNA: TGTGCCAGCAGCCGCGCGGGACAGGGTTACGAGCAGTACTTC
D gene: -; J gene: TRBJ1-5; clone size: -; V gene: TRBV11-2; CDR3 protein: CASSLGSNQPQHF; CDR3 DNA: TGTGCCAGCAGCTTAGGTAGCAATCAGCCCCAGCATTTT
D gene: TRBD2; J gene: TRBJ2-2; clone size: -; V gene: TRBV2; CDR3 protein: CASSHGLAGRTGELFF; CDR3 DNA: TGTGCCAGCAGTCACGGACTAGCGGGCCGCACCGGGGAGCTGTTTTTT
D gene: TRBD2; J gene: TRBJ2-2; clone size: -; V gene: TRBV6-6; CDR3 protein: CASSPAGGGTGELFF; CDR3 DNA: TGTGCCAGCAGTCCAGCGGGGGGGGGCACCGGGGAGCTGTTTTTT
D gene: TRBD1; J gene: TRBJ1-2; clone size: -; V gene: TRBV28; CDR3 protein: CASSLPGQGANYGYTF; CDR3 DNA: TGTGCCAGCAGTTTACCGGGACAGGGGGCAAACTATGGCTACACCTTC
D gene: TRBD1; J gene: TRBJ2-3; clone size: -; V gene: TRBV11-2; CDR3 protein: CASSITGTGGETDTQYF; CDR3 DNA: TGTGCCAGCAGCATTACCGGGACAGGGGGCGAAACAGATACGCAGTATTTT
D gene: -; J gene: TRBJ2-2; clone size: -; V gene: TRBV5-6; CDR3 protein: CASSLVRNTGELFF; CDR3 DNA: TGTGCCAGCAGCTTGGTTAGAAACACCGGGGAGCTGTTTTTT
D gene: TRBD2; J gene: TRBJ2-1; clone size: -; V gene: TRBV9; CDR3 protein: CASSVVGTSGHNEQFF; CDR3 DNA: TGTGCCAGCAGCGTAGTCGGGACTAGCGGCCACAATGAGCAGTTCTTC
D gene: TRBD2; J gene: TRBJ2-7; clone size: -; V gene: TRBV6-5; CDR3 protein: CASRGLAVTYEQYF; CDR3 DNA: TGTGCCAGCAGGGGACTAGCGGTTACCTACGAGCAGTACTTC
D gene: TRBD1; J gene: TRBJ1-4; clone size: -; V gene: TRBV5-1; CDR3 protein: CASSSRGLSEKLFF; CDR3 DNA: TGCGCCAGCAGCTCCAGGGGGTTGAGCGAAAAACTGTTTTTT
D gene: -; J gene: TRBJ1-5; clone size: -; V gene: TRBV9; CDR3 protein: CASSDGTEDYSNQPQHF; CDR3 DNA: TGTGCCAGCAGCGACGGGACGGAAGATTATAGCAATCAGCCCCAGCATTTT
D gene: -; J gene: TRBJ1-3; clone size: -; V gene: TRBV2; CDR3 protein: CASSKTLYGGNTIYF; CDR3 DNA: TGTGCCAGCAGTAAGACCCTCTACGGTGGAAACACCATATATTTT
D gene: -; J gene: TRBJ2-1; clone size: -; V gene: TRBV27; CDR3 protein: CASSLGGNSYNEQFF; CDR3 DNA: TGTGCCAGCAGTTTAGGGGGAAACTCCTACAATGAGCAGTTCTTC
D gene: -; J gene: TRBJ2-5; clone size: -; V gene: TRBV2; CDR3 protein: CASRRGLREETQYF; CDR3 DNA: TGTGCCAGCCGACGGGGACTCCGCGAGGAGACCCAGTACTTC
D gene: -; J gene: TRBJ1-5; clone size: -; V gene: TRBV19; CDR3 protein: CASSPSPGPQHF; CDR3 DNA: TGTGCCAGTAGTCCCTCTCCTGGGCCCCAGCATTTT
D gene: -; J gene: TRBJ2-7; clone size: -; V gene: TRBV27; CDR3 protein: CASSLSGTRPYEQYF; CDR3 DNA: TGTGCCAGCAGTTTATCCGGGACTCGCCCCTACGAGCAGTACTTC
D gene: -; J gene: TRBJ2-7; clone size: -; V gene: TRBV30; CDR3 protein: CAWSVSEQYF; CDR3 DNA: TGTGCCTGGAGTGTGTCCGAGCAGTACTTC
D gene: TRBD1; J gene: TRBJ2-2; clone size: -; V gene: TRBV2; CDR3 protein: CASNPRGRYTGELFF; CDR3 DNA: TGTGCCAGCAACCCCAGGGGGCGGTACACCGGGGAGCTGTTTTTT
D gene: TRBD1; J gene: TRBJ1-3; clone size: once; V gene: TRBV2; CDR3 protein: CASSRDRGLGNTIYF; CDR3 DNA: TGTGCCAGCAGTCGGGACAGGGGGCTTGGAAACACCATATATTTT
D gene: TRBD1; J gene: TRBJ1-5; clone size: few; V gene: TRBV7-2; CDR3 protein: CASSPGQGNQPQHF; CDR3 DNA: TGTGCCAGCAGCCCCGGACAGGGCAATCAGCCCCAGCATTTT
D gene: -; J gene: TRBJ1-5; clone size: -; V gene: TRBV30; CDR3 protein: CAWSVTASGQPQHF; CDR3 DNA: TGTGCCTGGAGTGTAACGGCGTCAGGGCAGCCCCAGCATTTT
D gene: -; J gene: TRBJ1-1; clone size: -; V gene: TRBV11-2; CDR3 protein: CASSPERKGRAFF; CDR3 DNA: TGTGCCAGCAGCCCCGAGAGAAAGGGCCGAGCTTTCTTT